The 30 T cell receptor beta chains given below trace back to one sample, sequenced in a study of T cell changes during pregnancy in multiple sclerosis. Sequencing was performed with immunoSEQ multiplex PCR; in TCRdb, only in-frame clones are kept and a portion is missing. This table holds 15,000 to 20,000 clones, roughly 86% found once. The input for sequencing was CD8+ T cells from peripheral blood mononuclear cells, taken in the second trimester of pregnancy. The receptors shown here come from a female donor in good health, enrolled as a control in a pregnancy study.

The chain is built from TRBV11-2 and TRBJ1-1; weak D call: TRBD1 (6 bases). V lost 3 bases to trimming and J lost 0 bases, with 8 bases between them. The CDR3 covers 14 residues. Germline V gene sequence: CDR1 SGHAT, CDR2 FQNNGV. CDR3 amino acids: CASSFGQLNTEAFF. The CDR3, as DNA: TGTGCCAGCAGCTTCGGACAGTTGAACACTGAAGCTTTCTTT.

The sample holds one count of this clone. The V call is TRBV27, the J call TRBJ1-1; no reliable D call. V was shortened by 7 bases and J by 4 bases, with 16 bases between the two germline ends. This CDR3 is 14 amino acids long. The germline CDR1 and CDR2 sequences are MNHEY and SMNVEV (reference sequence). CDR3 sequence (DNA): TGTGCCAGCAAGGTCCCAGGCCCTCTCACTGAAGCTTTCTTT. This gives the protein CASKVPGPLTEAFF.

The chain couples TRBV4-3 to TRBJ1-2; TRBD1 is a possible D gene (6 bases). Germline assignment: CDR1 LGHNA and CDR2 YSLEER. The CDR3 has 18 amino acids. V lost 1 base and J 4 bases, leaving 22 bases between the germline ends. The CDR3, as DNA: TGCGCCAGCAGCCAAGGGCGACAGGACATCAACCCAACCTATGGCTACACCTTC. This sequence encodes CASSQGRQDINPTYGYTF.

The V and J genes are TRBV5-1 and TRBJ2-7, with 9 positions matching TRBD2. Trimming cost V 4 bases and J 5 bases; bases outside gene matches: 7. The CDR3 contains 14 residues. CDR1 is SGHRS, CDR2 YFSETQ, per germline. The CDR3 sequence is CASSLRGGQDEQYF. The CDR3 coding sequence is TGCGCCAGCAGCCTGCGGGGGGGCCAGGACGAGCAGTACTTC.

V and J are TRBV4-3 and TRBJ1-1; perhaps TRBD1 as D (6 bases). CDR3 length: 13 amino acids. The germline V gene encodes CDR1 LGHNA and CDR2 YSLEER. V lost 5 bases to trimming and J lost 5 bases, with 12 bases between them. CDR3 region: CASSWNRETEAFF. In DNA, the CDR3 is TGCGCCAGCAGCTGGAACAGGGAGACTGAAGCTTTCTTT.

This chain links TRBV7-9 with TRBJ2-1, with D uncertain. V was shortened by 1 base and J by 7 bases, with 8 bases between the two germline ends. Germline CDR1 SEHNR, CDR2 FQNEAQ (reference sequence). CDR3 length equals 13 residues. The CDR3 loop is CASSLGGTNEQFF. CDR3 nucleotide sequence: TGTGCCAGCAGCTTAGGAGGCACGAATGAGCAGTTCTTC.

This rearrangement joins TRBV29-1 to TRBJ1-2; 9 bases match TRBD1. V dropped 6 bases and J dropped 4; count of bases not matched to a gene: 12. The length of the CDR3 is 15 residues. CDR1 and CDR2 (germline): SQVTM, ANQGSEA. The DNA for the CDR3 is TGCAGCGTGGATAGCCGGGACAGGGAACGCTATGGCTACACCTTC. Translated, it gives CSVDSRDRERYGYTF.

This rearrangement joins TRBV6-5 to TRBJ2-5; TRBD2 aligns across 7 bases. This CDR3 has 15 amino acids. Germline-derived CDR1 and CDR2 are MNHEY and SVGAGI. Losses at the gene ends were 7 bases for V and 2 bases for J; bases not matched to a gene: 10. The CDR3 loop is CASTVRRGGQETQYF. The CDR3 nucleotides are TGTGCCAGCACCGTCAGACGGGGAGGGCAAGAGACCCAGTACTTC.

This chain joins TRBV11-2 and TRBJ2-7; no reliable D call. The germline V and J ends were trimmed by 5 bases and 5 bases, with 13 bases remaining between them. The germline V gene encodes CDR1 SGHAT and CDR2 FQNNGV. The CDR3 is 13 residues long. CDR3 amino acids: CASSLPVSNEQYF. In DNA, the CDR3 is TGTGCCAGCAGCCTACCAGTTAGCAACGAGCAGTACTTC.

The J gene is TRBJ2-5, the V gene TRBV7-9, with 9 bases aligning to TRBD1. The CDR3 runs 18 residues. Germline values: CDR1 SEHNR, CDR2 FQNEAQ (reference sequence). The V segment lost 2 bases and the J segment 0 bases; nucleotides outside the gene matches: 10. CDR3 residues: CASSLSPWDRAYQETQYF. The DNA for the CDR3 is TGTGCCAGCAGCTTAAGCCCCTGGGACAGGGCGTACCAAGAGACCCAGTACTTC.

V gene TRBV4-2 combines with J gene TRBJ1-1; a possible D gene is TRBD1 (6 bases). The CDR3 is 15 residues long. Germline-derived CDR1 and CDR2 are LGHNA and YNFKEQ. Trimming stripped 4 bases from V and 5 bases from J, with 17 bases between. CDR3 DNA sequence: TGTGCCAGCAGCCGGGAAGGACTGGGGGCGACTGAAGCTTTCTTT. This encodes CASSREGLGATEAFF.

The chain joins TRBV29-1 to TRBJ2-4, with TRBD1 as a possible D gene (6 bases). V was shortened by 4 bases and J by 7 bases, with 14 bases between the two germline ends. The CDR3 sequence is 13 residues long. Germline V CDR1 and CDR2: SQVTM, ANQGSEA. DNA for the CDR3: TGCAGCGTTGCACCAGGGGACGGGAACATTCAGTACTTC. Translation: CSVAPGDGNIQYF.

The chain has TRBV2 and TRBJ2-1; D might be TRBD2 (5 bases). Germline lookup yields CDR1 SNHLY and CDR2 FYNNEI. Trimming left V 3 bases short and J 7 bases short, with 19 bases between. This CDR3 has 16 amino acids. The CDR3 protein is CASSEGTFRGKNEQFF. CDR3 sequence (DNA): TGTGCCAGCAGTGAGGGTACCTTCCGGGGTAAAAATGAGCAGTTCTTC.

The chain couples TRBV7-3 to TRBJ2-3; possibly TRBD2 for D (6 bases). The CDR3 contains 13 residues. V was clipped by 2 bases and J by 4 bases, with 7 bases between them. Germline-derived CDR1 and CDR2 are SGHTA and FQGTGA. CDR3 in DNA: TGTGCCAGCAGCTTAGGACTATCAGATACGCAGTATTTT. It yields the protein CASSLGLSDTQYF.

The rearrangement joins TRBV4-3 to TRBJ2-1; D is unresolved. CDR1 and CDR2 (germline): LGHNA, YSLEER. The V end was cut by 0 bases, the J end by 8 bases, with 8 bases between. The CDR3 has 13 amino acids. The chain's CDR3 is CASSQERSYEQFF. The CDR3 bases are TGCGCCAGCAGCCAAGAGCGCTCCTATGAGCAGTTCTTC.

In its sample, this clone was seen once. CDR3 DNA: TGTGCCAGCAGTGTCGAGGGAAACATTCAGTACTTC. This sequence encodes CASSVEGNIQYF. The J gene is TRBJ2-4, the V gene TRBV2; the D gene is possibly TRBD2 (5 bases). V dropped 4 bases and J dropped 6 bases, with 7 bases sitting between them. There are 12 residues in the CDR3. Germline V gene lookup returns CDR1 SNHLY and CDR2 FYNNEI.

The V gene is TRBV6-4, the J gene TRBJ2-5, with TRBD2 matching 9 bases. The CDR3 totals 13 residues. After removal of 2 bases from V and 12 bases from J, the junction contained 7 bases not matched to a gene. Looked up from germline, CDR1 is MRHNA and CDR2 is SNTAGT. CDR3 protein: CASSDQSSGAKYF. As DNA, the CDR3 is TGTGCCAGCAGTGACCAGTCTAGCGGGGCAAAGTACTTC.

J is TRBJ2-3 and V is TRBV4-3; 8 bases agree with TRBD1. The CDR3 sequence is 15 residues long. J was trimmed by 1 base and V by 3 bases; bases with no gene match: 3. Per the germline V gene, CDR1 is LGHNA and CDR2 is YSLEER. For the CDR3, the DNA is TGCGCCAGCAGCCAGACAGGGGTGGGCACAGATACGCAGTATTTT. Its translation is CASSQTGVGTDTQYF.

This rearrangement joins TRBV5-6 to TRBJ2-3, with 7 bases identical to TRBD1. The CDR3 runs to 15 residues. J gave up 5 bases and V 1 base, and 7 bases lay outside the gene matches. Germline CDR1 SGHDT, CDR2 YYEEEE. In DNA, the CDR3 is TGTGCCAGCAGCTTGCTGACAGGGTCAGGAGATACGCAGTATTTT. Translated: CASSLLTGSGDTQYF.

This chain uses TRBV5-4 with TRBJ2-5; 10 nucleotides line up with TRBD2. This CDR3 is 15 amino acids long. Unmatched junction bases numbered 3, after V lost 2 bases and J lost 2 bases. Germline V gives CDR1 SGHNT, CDR2 YYREEE (reference sequence). The CDR3: CASSFPAGGQETQYF. CDR3 nucleotide sequence: TGTGCCAGCAGCTTTCCAGCGGGGGGGCAAGAGACCCAGTACTTC.

The V gene is TRBV7-3, the J gene TRBJ2-5, with 7 bases lining up with TRBD1. Trimming took 5 bases from V and 2 from J; bases not matched to a gene: 14. Germline CDR1 and CDR2: SGHTA and FQGTGA. This CDR3 has 17 residues. CDR3 sequence (DNA): TGTGCCAGCAGCCGACATCCCCCGGGACAGCAACAAGAGACCCAGTACTTC. This codes for CASSRHPPGQQQETQYF.

The J gene is TRBJ2-7, the V gene TRBV29-1; D possibly corresponds to TRBD1 (6 bases). This CDR3 region has 12 residues. CDR1 is SQVTM, CDR2 ANQGSEA, per germline. V shed 2 bases and J shed 9 bases, with 14 bases lying between them. The DNA for the CDR3 is TGCAGCGTTGAACGCCAGGGGCCGGGGCAGTACTTC. Protein: CSVERQGPGQYF.

The chain links TRBV7-8 to TRBJ1-2; TRBD1 matches 9 bases. With V trimmed by 5 bases and J by 4 bases, 5 bases remained unmatched. CDR1 and CDR2 (germline): SGHVS, FQNEAQ. The CDR3 has 14 residues. The CDR3 loop reads CASSASTGGYGYTF. The CDR3, as DNA: TGTGCCAGCAGCGCATCGACAGGGGGCTATGGCTACACCTTC.

The V and J genes are TRBV28 and TRBJ1-5, with 7 bases fitting TRBD1. Germline V CDR1 and CDR2: MDHEN, SYDVKM. This CDR3 is 18 amino acids long. V was pared by 3 bases and J by 1 base, with 12 bases of the junction left unmatched. CDR3 sequence reads: CASSLTGSPLISNQPQHF. CDR3 bases: TGTGCCAGCAGTTTGACAGGGTCCCCCCTTATAAGCAATCAGCCCCAGCATTTT.

This chain connects TRBV7-9 to TRBJ1-6, with a possible D match to TRBD1 (6 bases). Trimming took 3 bases from V and 6 from J, leaving 12 bases between them. Germline CDR1 SEHNR, CDR2 FQNEAQ (reference sequence). The length of the CDR3 is 15 residues. In DNA, the CDR3 is TGTGCCAGCAGCTTTTTTGCGGACAGTAATTCACCCCTCCACTTT. The encoded protein is CASSFFADSNSPLHF.

V is TRBV7-6 and J is TRBJ2-7; D is uncertain. Germline values: CDR1 SGHVS, CDR2 FNYEAQ. The CDR3 spans 12 residues. V was clipped by 4 bases and J by 4 bases, with 8 bases between them. The CDR3 bases are TGTGCCAGCAGCTACTTCGTTTACGAGCAGTACTTC. Translation: CASSYFVYEQYF. The complete variable domain, with remaining parts taken from reference TRBV7-6 and TRBJ2-7, reads GAGVSQSPRYKVTKRGQDVALRCDPISGHVSLYWYRQALGQGPEFLTYFNYEAQQDKSGLPNDRFSAERPEGSISTLTIQRTEQRDSAMYRCASSYFVYEQYFGPGTRLTVT.

This sequence joins TRBV13 and TRBJ2-7; no clear D. The CDR3 runs to 13 residues. Trimming stripped 2 bases from V and 5 bases from J, with 10 bases between. Germline V gene data show CDR1 as PRHDT and CDR2 as FYEKMQ (reference sequence). This chain's CDR3 is CASSLRVLNEQYF. The CDR3 bases are TGTGCCAGCAGCTTACGAGTCCTCAACGAGCAGTACTTC.

This sequence joins TRBV27 and TRBJ2-7; D is possibly TRBD1 (5 bases). The CDR3 is 13 residues long. With 8 bases removed from V and 3 bases from J, the gap between germline ends came to 14 bases. The germline V gene has CDR1 MNHEY and CDR2 SMNVEV (reference sequence). The CDR3 reads CASSYLRDYEQYF. The CDR3 DNA reads as TGTGCCAGCTCTTACCTCAGGGACTACGAGCAGTACTTC.

The chain couples TRBV14 to TRBJ1-4; D gene ambiguous. V lost 4 bases, J lost 3 bases, and 9 bases lay in between. Germline V lookup: CDR1 SGHDN, CDR2 FVKESK. The CDR3 sequence is 14 residues long. CDR3 residues: CASSRREANEKLFF. CDR3 coding DNA: TGTGCCAGCAGCCGCCGAGAGGCTAATGAAAAACTGTTTTTT.

V usage is TRBV27 and J usage is TRBJ1-2; D may be TRBD1 (6 bases). Germline V gives CDR1 MNHEY, CDR2 SMNVEV (reference sequence). This CDR3 contains 15 residues. V was pared by 2 bases and J by 0 bases, with 10 bases between. CDR3 in DNA: TGTGCCAGCAGTTTAGGGACATCAGCTAACTATGGCTACACCTTC. Translated, it gives CASSLGTSANYGYTF.